These 9 T cell receptor beta chains were all obtained from the same sample, sequenced in a study of PD-1 blockade in classical Hodgkin lymphoma. Time point given: cycle 4 day 1 (C4D1), after 6 weeks of nivolumab. Brentuximab vedotin exposure varied, and every patient relapsed after autologous stem cell transplantation. Profiled with immunoSEQ multiplex PCR; TCRdb holds only in-frame clones, not every one. In the table there are more than 30,000 clones, 77% of which are singletons. The starting material was peripheral blood mononuclear cells (PBMCs), obtained before the fourth cycle of nivolumab. These receptor sequences come from a human donor with classical Hodgkin lymphoma.

CDR3 protein: CASSLIPRYEQYF. DNA of the CDR3: TGTGCCAGCAGTTTAATCCCCAGATACGAGCAGTACTTC. V usage is TRBV27 and J usage is TRBJ2-7; D is unresolved. The germline CDR1 and CDR2 sequences are MNHEY and SMNVEV (reference sequence). The CDR3 is 13 residues long. The V and J ends lost 2 bases and 4 bases respectively, with 9 bases between them.

This clone showed up just once. The chain couples TRBV27 to TRBJ2-3; a weak D match, TRBD2 (6 bases). Germline CDR1 reads MNHEY; CDR2 reads SMNVEV (reference sequence). V was pared by 4 bases and J by 1 base, with 12 bases between. The CDR3 totals 15 residues. The CDR3 reads CASSSPGVGTDTQYF. In DNA, the CDR3 is TGTGCCAGCAGTTCACCGGGGGTAGGCACAGATACGCAGTATTTT.

This chain connects TRBV7-2 to TRBJ1-1; possibly TRBD1 for D (6 bases). V gave up 1 base and J gave up 5 bases, with 14 bases separating them. There are 15 residues in the CDR3. The germline V gene encodes CDR1 SGHTA and CDR2 FQGNSA. The CDR3 reads CASSLVTEGGTEAFF. The CDR3 DNA follows: TGTGCCAGCAGCTTAGTAACGGAGGGGGGAACTGAAGCTTTCTTT.

This clone appeared a single time. The CDR3 loop is CSVDQGPNTGELFF. The CDR3, as DNA: TGCAGCGTTGATCAGGGGCCGAACACCGGGGAGCTGTTTTTT. The V and J genes are TRBV29-1 and TRBJ2-2, with D tentatively TRBD1 (6 bases). The germline gives CDR1 SQVTM, CDR2 ANQGSEA. V was cut by 3 bases and J by 0 bases, with 8 bases left in between. This CDR3 spans 14 amino acids.

This chain connects TRBV2 to TRBJ1-1; 8 positions agree with TRBD1. V lost 4 bases, J lost 3 bases, and 4 bases stayed unmatched. Germline V gene lookup returns CDR1 SNHLY and CDR2 FYNNEI. This CDR3 is built from 14 residues. The CDR3 DNA sequence: TGTGCCAGCAGTGGGACAGGGCGTGACACTGAAGCTTTCTTT. It specifies CASSGTGRDTEAFF. Combining the CDR3 with reference TRBV2 and TRBJ1-1 gives the whole variable domain EPEVTQTPSHQVTQMGQEVILRCVPISNHLYFYWYRQILGQKVEFLVSFYNNEISEKSEIFDDQFSVERPDGSNFTLKIRSTKLEDSAMYFCASSGTGRDTEAFFGQGTRLTVV.

V gene TRBV6-1 combines with J gene TRBJ2-2; D unresolved. V was shortened by 1 base and J by 2 bases, with 5 bases between the two germline ends. This CDR3 contains 14 residues. Germline values: CDR1 MNHNS, CDR2 SASEGT. The CDR3 bases are TGTGCCAGCAGTGAAGGCAGAAACACCGGGGAGCTGTTTTTT. This gives the protein CASSEGRNTGELFF.

The rearrangement joins TRBV15 to TRBJ2-7; the match to TRBD1 covers 8 bases. The ends lost 0 bases at V and 2 bases at J; junction bases unmatched: 3. Germline CDR1 LNHNV, CDR2 YYDKDF (reference sequence). This CDR3 spans 15 amino acids. The DNA of the CDR3 is TGTGCCACCAGCAGAGATCAGGGGGCGACCTACGAGCAGTACTTC. Protein: CATSRDQGATYEQYF.

The chain uses TRBV11-2 and TRBJ2-5, with D unclear. The germline CDR1 and CDR2 sequences are SGHAT and FQNNGV. This CDR3 comprises 13 residues. Between the trimmed V and J ends, which lost 0 bases and 7 bases, there was a span of 9 bases. The CDR3 reads CASSLEALRTQYF. In DNA form, the CDR3 reads TGTGCCAGCAGCTTAGAGGCCTTGCGGACCCAGTACTTC.

The chain recombines TRBV9 with TRBJ2-2; maybe TRBD1 (6 bases). The CDR3 covers 16 residues. Germline-derived CDR1 and CDR2 are SGDLS and YYNGEE. V shed 0 bases and J shed 4 bases, with 13 bases lying between them. CDR3 region: CASSVVLGAGTGELFF. The CDR3 region has the DNA TGTGCCAGCAGCGTAGTTCTGGGGGCGGGCACCGGGGAGCTGTTTTTT.